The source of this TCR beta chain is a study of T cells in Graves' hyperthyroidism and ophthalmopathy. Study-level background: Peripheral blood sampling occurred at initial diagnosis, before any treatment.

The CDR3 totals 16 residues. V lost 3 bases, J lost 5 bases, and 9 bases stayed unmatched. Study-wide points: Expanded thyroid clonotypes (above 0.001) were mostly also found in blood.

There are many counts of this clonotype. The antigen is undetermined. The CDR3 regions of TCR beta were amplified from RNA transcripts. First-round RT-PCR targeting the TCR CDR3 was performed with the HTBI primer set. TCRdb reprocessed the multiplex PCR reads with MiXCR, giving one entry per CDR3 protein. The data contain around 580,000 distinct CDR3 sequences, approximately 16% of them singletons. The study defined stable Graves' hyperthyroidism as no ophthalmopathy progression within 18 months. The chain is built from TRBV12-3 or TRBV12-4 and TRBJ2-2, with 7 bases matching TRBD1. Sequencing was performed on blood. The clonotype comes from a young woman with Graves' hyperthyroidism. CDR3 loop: CASSLRQGRGTGELFF. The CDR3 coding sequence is TGTGCCAGCAGTTTGAGACAGGGTAGGGGGACCGGGGAGCTGTTTTTT.